The clone carrying this T cell receptor (beta chain) was seen ten or more times. Its antigen is still unknown. CDR1 and CDR2 (germline): LNHNV, YYDKDF (reference sequence). The CDR3 runs 14 residues. V lost 6 bases and J 0 bases, leaving 8 bases between the germline ends. TCRdb ran MiXCR on the reads and lists one entry per CDR3 protein. This sample has approximately 250,000 distinct CDR3 sequences, with 6.5% found just once. This sample was included in a study of T cell repertoires in cytomegalovirus infection. Overall study: Public TCR beta signatures provided an indication of both CMV infection and a matching HLA type. The study, taken as a whole, reports: Carriage of CMV together with the relevant HLA was identifiable through cumulative public TCR beta family frequency. The ex vivo response was dominated by HLA-C-restricted CMV-specific TCR beta clonotypes.

This TCR derives from a human donor in good health (CMV status not recorded). Some clones in this sample may be carry-over from other donors' samples. The chain carries TRBV15 and TRBJ1-4; no clear D. Source material: PBMCs. This CDR3 reads CATSRGATNEKLFF. In DNA form, the CDR3 reads TGTGCCACCAGTCGTGGTGCAACTAATGAAAAACTGTTTTTT.